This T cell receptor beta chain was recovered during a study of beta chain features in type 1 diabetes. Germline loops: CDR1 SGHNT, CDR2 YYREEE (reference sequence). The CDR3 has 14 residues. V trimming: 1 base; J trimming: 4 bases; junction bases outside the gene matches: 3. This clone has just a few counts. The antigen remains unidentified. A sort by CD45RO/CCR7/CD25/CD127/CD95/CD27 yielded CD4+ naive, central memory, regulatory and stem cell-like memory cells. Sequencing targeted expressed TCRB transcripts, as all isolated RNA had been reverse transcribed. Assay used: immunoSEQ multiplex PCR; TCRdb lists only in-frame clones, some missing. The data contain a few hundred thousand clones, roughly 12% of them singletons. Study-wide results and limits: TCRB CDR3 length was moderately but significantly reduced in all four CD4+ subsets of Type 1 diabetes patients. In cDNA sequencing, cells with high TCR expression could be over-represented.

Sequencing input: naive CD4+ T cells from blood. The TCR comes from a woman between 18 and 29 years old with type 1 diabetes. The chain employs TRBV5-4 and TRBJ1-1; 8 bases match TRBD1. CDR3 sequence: CASSLPDRGTEAFF. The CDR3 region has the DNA TGTGCCAGCAGCTTGCCCGACAGGGGCACTGAAGCTTTCTTT.